Shown below are 3 T cell receptor beta chains from a single sample sequenced in a study of T cells after yellow fever vaccination. TCRdb itself ran the 5' RACE reads through MiXCR, one entry per CDR3 protein. Of 250,000 to 350,000 distinct CDR3 sequences listed, approximately 4% are singletons. Material: PBMCs, obtained 15 days after the yellow fever booster vaccination. The source of these receptors is a man younger than 30 who received the YFV17D yellow fever vaccine.

The chain is built from TRBV5-1 and TRBJ2-3; possible D gene TRBD1, 5 bases. Trimming cost V 3 bases and J 6 bases, with 14 bases left between them. The CDR3 spans 14 residues. Germline values: CDR1 SGHRS, CDR2 YFSETQ. DNA of the CDR3: TGCGCCAGCAGCTGGGGCGGTGGGGTGGATACGCAGTATTTT. Translating it yields CASSWGGGVDTQYF.

V gene TRBV4-1 combines with J gene TRBJ1-2; D is undetermined. The CDR3 spans 14 residues. The V end lost 8 bases, the J end lost 0 bases, and 13 bases lay between the germline ends. Germline values: CDR1 MGHRA, CDR2 YSYEKL. For the CDR3, the DNA is TGCGCCAGCGGCATCGCGGCAGCTAACTATGGCTACACCTTC. It codes for CASGIAAANYGYTF.

In its sample, this clonotype was seen many times. The chain has TRBV29-1 and TRBJ1-2, with a tentative D call TRBD1 (5 bases). The CDR3 has 12 amino acids. Trimming stripped 6 bases from V and 1 base from J, with 9 bases between. Germline-derived CDR1 and CDR2 are SQVTM and ANQGSEA. CDR3 bases: TGCAGCGTAGAGACAGATAACTATGGCTACACCTTC. This codes for CSVETDNYGYTF.